The 19 T cell receptor beta chains below come from one sample, sequenced in a study of PD-1 blockade in classical Hodgkin lymphoma. Regarding time point: newly diagnosed, previously untreated cHL patient sample. Isolation of CD4+ T cells from thawed PBMCs was performed by magnetic negative selection. TCRdb keeps only in-frame clones here, not all; method: immunoSEQ multiplex PCR. The sample consists of under 20,000 clones, around 83% of them appearing once. The sequenced sample was CD4+ T cells from blood. These receptors were collected from a human donor with classical Hodgkin lymphoma.

The chain links TRBV5-1 to TRBJ2-1; 8 nucleotides agree with TRBD1. Germline V gene lookup returns CDR1 SGHRS and CDR2 YFSETQ. This CDR3 has 17 residues. The junction had 8 bases not matched to a gene; V was cut back by 2 bases and J by 1 base. Here the CDR3 reads CASSFGLQGGSYNEQFF. The CDR3 DNA is TGCGCCAGCAGCTTCGGTCTACAGGGGGGTTCCTACAATGAGCAGTTCTTC.

CDR3 nucleotide sequence: TGTGCCAGCAGTGATTATGGAAACACCATATATTTT. It encodes CASSDYGNTIYF. The chain combines TRBV6-1 with TRBJ1-3; D unresolved. The CDR3 runs to 12 residues. V was shortened by 3 bases and J by 3 bases, with 3 bases between the two germline ends. CDR1 and CDR2 from the germline V gene are MNHNS and SASEGT.

This clone appeared a few times. V is TRBV4-2 and J is TRBJ2-7; D ambiguous. Germline V gene sequence: CDR1 LGHNA, CDR2 YNFKEQ. The CDR3 spans 15 residues. Trimming stripped 1 base from V and 7 bases from J, with 17 bases between. CDR3 nucleotide sequence: TGTGCCAGCAGCCAAGGGGTCAACACCCCTGGGGAGCAGTACTTC. Its translation: CASSQGVNTPGEQYF.

The chain links TRBV5-1 to TRBJ2-1; D not certain. The CDR3 contains 13 residues. Germline V CDR1 and CDR2: SGHRS, YFSETQ. The V and J ends lost 0 bases and 6 bases respectively, with 7 bases between them. In DNA, the CDR3 is TGCGCCAGCAGCTTGGAGGCTACCAATGAGCAGTTCTTC. Its translation is CASSLEATNEQFF.

The V gene is TRBV6-1, the J gene TRBJ2-1; 9 bases map to TRBD1. CDR1 is MNHNS and CDR2 is SASEGT in the germline V gene. J was trimmed by 4 bases and V by 7 bases; bases with no gene match: 8. This CDR3 spans 15 amino acids. CDR3 sequence: CASTEQGASYNEQFF. The CDR3 nucleotides read TGTGCCAGCACCGAACAGGGGGCATCTTACAATGAGCAGTTCTTC.

The rearrangement uses TRBV5-4 and TRBJ1-5; D gene uncertain. Germline-derived CDR1 and CDR2 are SGHNT and YYREEE (reference sequence). The CDR3 contains 12 residues. Trimming pared 1 base from V and 3 bases from J, leaving 2 bases between. The DNA of the CDR3 is TGTGCCAGCAGCTTGTTCAATCAGCCCCAGCATTTT. This gives the protein CASSLFNQPQHF.

The sample holds one count of this clone. The chain combines TRBV9 with TRBJ2-6, with a weak D call TRBD2 (6 bases). V lost 6 bases, J lost 3 bases, and 10 bases lay in between. Looked up from germline, CDR1 is SGDLS and CDR2 is YYNGEE. The CDR3 has 14 amino acids. This CDR3 is CASKAGNGANVLTF. The CDR3 nucleotides read TGTGCCAGCAAGGCGGGAAATGGGGCCAACGTCCTGACTTTC. Full variable domain (remainder filled in from reference TRBV9 and TRBJ2-6): DSGVTQTPKHLITATGQRVTLRCSPRSGDLSVYWYQQSLDQGLQFLIQYYNGEERAKGNILERFSAQQFPDLHSELNLSSLELGDSALYFCASKAGNGANVLTFGAGSRLTVL.

This clone was counted only a few times. The chain couples TRBV10-3 to TRBJ1-4; D might be TRBD1 (6 bases). The germline V gene encodes CDR1 ENHRY and CDR2 SYGVKD. V lost 4 bases, J lost 7 bases, and 13 bases lay in between. The CDR3 extends over 14 amino acids. CDR3 DNA: TGTGCCATCAGTGCGACAGGACGGGGTGAAAAACTGTTTTTT. It specifies CAISATGRGEKLFF.

V usage is TRBV7-9 and J usage is TRBJ2-1; D uncertain. V was cut by 3 bases and J by 0 bases, with 9 bases left in between. Germline CDR1 and CDR2: SEHNR and FQNEAQ (reference sequence). The CDR3 sequence is 15 residues long. The CDR3 is CASSFGYTSYNEQFF. CDR3 coding DNA: TGTGCCAGCAGCTTCGGATATACCTCCTACAATGAGCAGTTCTTC.

The genes are TRBV5-1 and TRBJ2-7; D call uncertain. The V gene lost 0 bases and the J gene lost 0 bases, with 7 bases spanning the gap. Germline V gene data show CDR1 as SGHRS and CDR2 as YFSETQ. The CDR3 is made up of 14 amino acids. CDR3 amino acids: CASSLDPSSYEQYF. The CDR3 DNA reads as TGCGCCAGCAGCTTGGACCCTAGCTCCTACGAGCAGTACTTC.

CDR3 in amino acids: CASSLDGHGVEQYF. The CDR3 DNA follows: TGTGCCAGCAGCTTAGACGGGCACGGGGTCGAGCAGTACTTC. The genes are TRBV7-9 and TRBJ2-7; a weak D match, TRBD2 (5 bases). This CDR3 is 14 amino acids long. Germline lookup yields CDR1 SEHNR and CDR2 FQNEAQ (reference sequence). V lost 1 base to trimming and J lost 6 bases, with 13 bases between them. Complete variable domain (other parts from reference TRBV7-9 and TRBJ2-7): DTGVSQNPRHKITKRGQNVTFRCDPISEHNRLYWYRQTLGQGPEFLTYFQNEAQLEKSRLLSDRFSAERPKGSFSTLEIQRTEQGDSAMYLCASSLDGHGVEQYFGPGTRLTVT.

V gene TRBV5-1 combines with J gene TRBJ2-5, with D perhaps TRBD2 (6 bases). V lost 3 bases and J lost 2, with 11 bases in between. The V gene's germline CDR1 is SGHRS and CDR2 YFSETQ. This CDR3 region has 14 residues. The CDR3 spells CASSSSAGQETQYF. The DNA for the CDR3 is TGCGCCAGCAGCTCCAGTGCGGGACAAGAGACCCAGTACTTC.

The V call is TRBV19, the J call TRBJ2-1; 8 positions match TRBD2. This CDR3 is 15 amino acids long. Germline-derived CDR1 and CDR2 are LNHDA and SQIVND (reference sequence). Trimming removed 3 bases from V and 1 base from J; junction bases left unmatched: 2. The CDR3 sequence: CASSIPSGSYNEQFF. The CDR3 DNA sequence: TGTGCCAGTAGTATTCCTAGCGGGTCCTACAATGAGCAGTTCTTC.

The chain combines TRBV5-6 with TRBJ2-5; TRBD2 might be the D (6 bases). The CDR3 runs 13 residues. CDR1 is SGHDT and CDR2 is YYEEEE in the germline V gene. The V end lost 5 bases, the J end lost 2 bases, and 10 bases lay between the germline ends. The chain's CDR3 is CASRWRVQETQYF. The CDR3 coding sequence is TGTGCCAGCAGGTGGAGGGTACAAGAGACCCAGTACTTC.

For the CDR3, the DNA is TGTGCCAGCAGTGGCCGGGACGGAGCCTACGAGCAGTACTTC. It yields the protein CASSGRDGAYEQYF. The chain uses TRBV28 and TRBJ2-7; D is perhaps TRBD1 or TRBD2 (5 bases each). The CDR3 runs to 14 residues. V lost 5 bases and J lost 2, with 13 bases in between. Looked up from germline, CDR1 is MDHEN and CDR2 is SYDVKM. Full variable domain (remainder filled in from reference TRBV28 and TRBJ2-7): DVKVTQSSRYLVKRTGEKVFLECVQDMDHENMFWYRQDPGLGLRLIYFSYDVKMKEKGDIPEGYSVSREKKERFSLILESASTNQTSMYLCASSGRDGAYEQYFGPGTRLTVT.

The chain links TRBV19 to TRBJ1-2, with a tentative D call TRBD1 (5 bases). Germline CDR1 and CDR2: LNHDA and SQIVND (reference sequence). The CDR3 spans 13 residues. V lost 3 bases and J lost 2, with 7 bases in between. CDR3 region: CASSMPGNYGYTF. Written as DNA, the CDR3 is TGTGCCAGTAGTATGCCAGGGAACTATGGCTACACCTTC.

This sequence joins TRBV10-3 and TRBJ1-2, with a possible D match to TRBD1 (6 bases). The V gene lost 4 bases and the J gene lost 0 bases, with 15 bases spanning the gap. Germline-derived CDR1 and CDR2 are ENHRY and SYGVKD. This CDR3 comprises 16 residues. The CDR3: CAISGGGTLPNYGYTF. CDR3 nucleotide sequence: TGTGCCATCAGTGGGGGGGGCACTCTCCCTAACTATGGCTACACCTTC.

This clone was seen once. The V call is TRBV19, the J call TRBJ2-3, with 7 bases aligning to TRBD2. Per germline, CDR1 LNHDA and CDR2 SQIVND (reference sequence). The CDR3 runs 16 residues. Losses at the gene ends were 3 bases for V and 5 bases for J; bases not matched to a gene: 11. CDR3 DNA: TGTGCCAGTAGTATGACCAGCGGGGTTTCTGGAGATACGCAGTATTTT. Protein sequence: CASSMTSGVSGDTQYF.

The rearrangement links TRBV5-1 to TRBJ1-3; TRBD1 might be the D (5 bases). Trimming pared 6 bases from V and 5 bases from J, leaving 27 bases between. CDR3 length: 18 amino acids. CDR1 SGHRS and CDR2 YFSETQ come from the germline V gene. CDR3: CASTPPSPAGETRNTIYF. The CDR3 bases are TGCGCCAGCACGCCCCCGTCACCGGCGGGGGAGACGAGAAACACCATATATTTT.